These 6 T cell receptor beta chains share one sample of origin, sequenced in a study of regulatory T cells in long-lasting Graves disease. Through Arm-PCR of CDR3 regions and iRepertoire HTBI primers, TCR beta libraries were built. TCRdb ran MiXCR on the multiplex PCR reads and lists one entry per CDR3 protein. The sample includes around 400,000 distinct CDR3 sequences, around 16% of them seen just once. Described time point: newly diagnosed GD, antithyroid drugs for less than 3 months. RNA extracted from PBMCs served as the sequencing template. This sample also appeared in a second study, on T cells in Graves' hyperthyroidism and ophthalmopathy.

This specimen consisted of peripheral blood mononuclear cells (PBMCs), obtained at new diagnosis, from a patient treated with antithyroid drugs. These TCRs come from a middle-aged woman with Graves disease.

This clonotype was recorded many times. CDR3 nucleotide sequence: TGTGCCAGCAGAAAACAAAGCGGGAGGGGAGGCAATGAGCAGTTCTTC. It encodes CASRKQSGRGGNEQFF. V is TRBV7-9 and J is TRBJ2-1, with 10 bases fitting TRBD2. V trimming: 6 bases; J trimming: 6 bases; junction bases outside the gene matches: 11. The germline CDR1 and CDR2 sequences are SEHNR and FQNEAQ (reference sequence). CDR3 length: 16 amino acids.

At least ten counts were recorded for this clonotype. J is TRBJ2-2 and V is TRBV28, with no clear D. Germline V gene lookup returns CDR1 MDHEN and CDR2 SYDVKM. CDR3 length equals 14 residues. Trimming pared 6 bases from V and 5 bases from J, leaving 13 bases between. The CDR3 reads CASSPGGVTGELFF. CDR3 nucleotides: TGTGCCAGCAGCCCCGGTGGGGTAACCGGGGAGCTGTTTTTT.

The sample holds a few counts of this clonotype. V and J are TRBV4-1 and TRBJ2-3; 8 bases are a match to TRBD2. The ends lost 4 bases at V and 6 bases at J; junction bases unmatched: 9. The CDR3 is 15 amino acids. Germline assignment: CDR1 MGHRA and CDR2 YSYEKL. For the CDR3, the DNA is TGCGCCAGCAGCCCCCCGGGAGGGCCGGCCGATACGCAGTATTTT. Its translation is CASSPPGGPADTQYF.

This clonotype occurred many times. CDR3 sequence: CASSGNGEAFF. CDR3 DNA sequence: TGTGCCAGCAGCGGAAATGGTGAAGCTTTCTTT. The chain carries TRBV9 and TRBJ1-1; D gene unclear. V lost 3 bases, J lost 7 bases, and 7 bases lay in between. Germline CDR1 is SGDLS and CDR2 is YYNGEE. CDR3 length equals 11 residues. The variable domain in full, completed from reference TRBV9 and TRBJ1-1, reads DSGVTQTPKHLITATGQRVTLRCSPRSGDLSVYWYQQSLDQGLQFLIQYYNGEERAKGNILERFSAQQFPDLHSELNLSSLELGDSALYFCASSGNGEAFFGQGTRLTVV.

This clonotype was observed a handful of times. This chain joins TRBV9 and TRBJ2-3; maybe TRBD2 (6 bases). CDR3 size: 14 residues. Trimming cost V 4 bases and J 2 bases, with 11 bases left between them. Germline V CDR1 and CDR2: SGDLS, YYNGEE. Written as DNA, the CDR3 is TGTGCCAGCAGCCTGGGACTTTACACAGATACGCAGTATTTT. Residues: CASSLGLYTDTQYF.

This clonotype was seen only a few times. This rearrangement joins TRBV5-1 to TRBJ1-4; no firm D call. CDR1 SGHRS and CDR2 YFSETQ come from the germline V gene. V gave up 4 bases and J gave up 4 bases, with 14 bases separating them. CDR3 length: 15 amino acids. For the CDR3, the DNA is TGCGCCAGCAGCCCGGGGTTGAGCGATAATGAAAAACTGTTTTTT. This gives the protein CASSPGLSDNEKLFF. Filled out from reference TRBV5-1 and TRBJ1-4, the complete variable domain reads KAGVTQTPRYLIKTRGQQVTLSCSPISGHRSVSWYQQTPGQGLQFLFEYFSETQRNKGNFPGRFSGRQFSNSRSEMNVSTLELGDSALYLCASSPGLSDNEKLFFGSGTQLSVL.